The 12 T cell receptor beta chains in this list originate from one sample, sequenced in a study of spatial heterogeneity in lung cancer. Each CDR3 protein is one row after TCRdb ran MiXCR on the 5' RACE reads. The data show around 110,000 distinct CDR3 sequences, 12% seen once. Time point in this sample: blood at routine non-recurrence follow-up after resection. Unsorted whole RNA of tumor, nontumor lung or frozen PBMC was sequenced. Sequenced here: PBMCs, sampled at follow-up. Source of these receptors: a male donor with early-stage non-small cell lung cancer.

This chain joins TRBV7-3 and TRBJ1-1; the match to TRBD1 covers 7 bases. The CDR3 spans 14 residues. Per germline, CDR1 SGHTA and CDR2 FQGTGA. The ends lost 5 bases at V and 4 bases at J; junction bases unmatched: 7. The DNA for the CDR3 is TGTGCCAGCAGCCAGGGACAGAGGAGCACTGAAGCTTTCTTT. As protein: CASSQGQRSTEAFF.

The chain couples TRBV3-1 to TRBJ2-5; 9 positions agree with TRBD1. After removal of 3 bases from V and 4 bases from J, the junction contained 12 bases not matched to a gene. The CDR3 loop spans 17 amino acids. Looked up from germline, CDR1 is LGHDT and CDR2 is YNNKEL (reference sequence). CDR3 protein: CASSHLPGTGFGETQYF. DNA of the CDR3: TGTGCCAGCAGCCATCTTCCCGGGACAGGGTTTGGAGAGACCCAGTACTTC.

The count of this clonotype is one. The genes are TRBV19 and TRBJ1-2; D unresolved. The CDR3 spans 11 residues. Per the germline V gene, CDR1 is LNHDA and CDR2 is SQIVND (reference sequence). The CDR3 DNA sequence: TGTGGGATAAGGCGGGTCCTTGGCTACACCTTC. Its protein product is CGIRRVLGYTF.

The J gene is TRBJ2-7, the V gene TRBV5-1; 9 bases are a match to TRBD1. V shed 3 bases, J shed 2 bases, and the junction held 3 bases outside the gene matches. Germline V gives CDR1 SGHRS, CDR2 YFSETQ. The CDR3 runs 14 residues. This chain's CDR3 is CASSWTGEPYEQYF. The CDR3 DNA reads TGCGCCAGCAGCTGGACAGGGGAGCCCTACGAGCAGTACTTC.

CDR3 sequence: CASRRGRGETQYF. The CDR3, as DNA: TGTGCCAGCAGACGGGGGAGGGGAGAGACCCAGTACTTC. The chain employs TRBV28 and TRBJ2-5, with 7 bases fitting TRBD2. Germline V CDR1 and CDR2: MDHEN, SYDVKM. The CDR3 extends over 13 amino acids. The V gene end was trimmed by 6 bases and the J gene end by 4 bases; junction bases not matched to a gene: 5.

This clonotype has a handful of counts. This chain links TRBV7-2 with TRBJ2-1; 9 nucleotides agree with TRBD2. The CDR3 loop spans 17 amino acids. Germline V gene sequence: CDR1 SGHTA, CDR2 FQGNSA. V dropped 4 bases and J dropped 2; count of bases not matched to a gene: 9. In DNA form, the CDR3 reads TGTGCCAGCAGCTCTATTTTAGCGGGGGCGGCCTACAATGAGCAGTTCTTC. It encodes CASSSILAGAAYNEQFF.

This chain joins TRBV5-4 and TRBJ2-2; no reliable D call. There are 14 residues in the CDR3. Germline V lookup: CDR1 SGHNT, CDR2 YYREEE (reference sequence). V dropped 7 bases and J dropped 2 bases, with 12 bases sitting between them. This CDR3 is CASQIAFNTGELFF. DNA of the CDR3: TGTGCCAGCCAGATTGCATTCAACACCGGGGAGCTGTTTTTT.

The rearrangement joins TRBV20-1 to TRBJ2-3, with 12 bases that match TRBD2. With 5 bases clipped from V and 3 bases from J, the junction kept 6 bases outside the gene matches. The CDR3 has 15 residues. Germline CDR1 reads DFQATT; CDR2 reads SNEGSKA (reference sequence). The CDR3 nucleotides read TGCAGTGCTCCTCCCGGGACTAGCGGGACAGATACGCAGTATTTT. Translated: CSAPPGTSGTDTQYF.

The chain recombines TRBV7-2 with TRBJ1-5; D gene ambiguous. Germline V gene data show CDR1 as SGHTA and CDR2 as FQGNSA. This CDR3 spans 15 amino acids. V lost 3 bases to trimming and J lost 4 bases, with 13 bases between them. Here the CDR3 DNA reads TGTGCCAGCAGCTTCCGGGGTGGTGGTAATCAGCCCCAGCATTTT. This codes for CASSFRGGGNQPQHF.

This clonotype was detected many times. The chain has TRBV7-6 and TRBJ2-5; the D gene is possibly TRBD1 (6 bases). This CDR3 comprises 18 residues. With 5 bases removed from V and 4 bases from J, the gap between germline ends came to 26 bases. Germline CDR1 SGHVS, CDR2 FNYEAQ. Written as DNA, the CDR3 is TGTGCCAGCAGCCCCCACGCCCTCCGAGGGCCCAGGGGAGAGACCCAGTACTTC. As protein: CASSPHALRGPRGETQYF.

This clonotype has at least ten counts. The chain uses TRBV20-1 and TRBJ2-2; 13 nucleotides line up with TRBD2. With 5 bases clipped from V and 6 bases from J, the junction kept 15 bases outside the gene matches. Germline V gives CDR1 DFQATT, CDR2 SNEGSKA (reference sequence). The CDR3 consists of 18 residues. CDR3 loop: CSAHALAGGPVRAGELFF. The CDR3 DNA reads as TGCAGTGCTCACGCACTAGCGGGGGGGCCGGTACGCGCCGGGGAGCTGTTTTTT.

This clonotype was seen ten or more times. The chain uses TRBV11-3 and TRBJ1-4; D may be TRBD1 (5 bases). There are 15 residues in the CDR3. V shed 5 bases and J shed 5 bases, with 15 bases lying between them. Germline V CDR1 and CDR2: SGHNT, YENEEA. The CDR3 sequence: CASSGNTGLNEKLFF. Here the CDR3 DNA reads TGTGCCAGCAGCGGGAACACAGGATTAAATGAAAAACTGTTTTTT.